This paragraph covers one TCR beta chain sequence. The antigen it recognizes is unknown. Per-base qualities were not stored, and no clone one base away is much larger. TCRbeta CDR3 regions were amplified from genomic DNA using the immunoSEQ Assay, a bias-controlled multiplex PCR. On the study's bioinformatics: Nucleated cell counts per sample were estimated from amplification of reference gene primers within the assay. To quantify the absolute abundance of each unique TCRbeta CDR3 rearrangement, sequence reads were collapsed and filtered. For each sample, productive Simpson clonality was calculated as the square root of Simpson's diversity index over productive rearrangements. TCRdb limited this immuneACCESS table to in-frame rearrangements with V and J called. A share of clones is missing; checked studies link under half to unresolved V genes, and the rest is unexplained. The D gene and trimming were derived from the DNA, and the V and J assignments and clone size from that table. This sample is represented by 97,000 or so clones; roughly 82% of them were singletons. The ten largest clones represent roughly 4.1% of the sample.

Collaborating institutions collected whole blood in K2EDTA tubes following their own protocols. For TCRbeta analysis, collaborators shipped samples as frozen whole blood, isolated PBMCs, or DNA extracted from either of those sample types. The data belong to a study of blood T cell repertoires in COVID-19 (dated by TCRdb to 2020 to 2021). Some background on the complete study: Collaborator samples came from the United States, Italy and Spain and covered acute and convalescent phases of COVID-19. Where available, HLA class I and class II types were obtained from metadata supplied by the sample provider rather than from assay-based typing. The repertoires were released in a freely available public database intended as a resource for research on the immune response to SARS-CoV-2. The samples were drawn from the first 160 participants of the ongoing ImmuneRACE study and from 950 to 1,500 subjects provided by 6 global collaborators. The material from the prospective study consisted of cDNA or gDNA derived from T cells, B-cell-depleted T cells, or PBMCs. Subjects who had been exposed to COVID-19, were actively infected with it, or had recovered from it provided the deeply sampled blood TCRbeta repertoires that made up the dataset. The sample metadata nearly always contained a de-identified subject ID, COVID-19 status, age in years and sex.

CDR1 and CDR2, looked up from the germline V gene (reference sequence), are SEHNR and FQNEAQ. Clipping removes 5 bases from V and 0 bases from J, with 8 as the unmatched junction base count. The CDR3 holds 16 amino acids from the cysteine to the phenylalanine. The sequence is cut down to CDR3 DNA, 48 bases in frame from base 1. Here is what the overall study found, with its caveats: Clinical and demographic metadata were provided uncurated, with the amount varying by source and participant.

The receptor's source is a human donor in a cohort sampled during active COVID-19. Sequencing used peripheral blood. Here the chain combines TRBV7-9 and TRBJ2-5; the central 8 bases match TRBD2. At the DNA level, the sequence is TGTGCCAGCAGCCTCGGGACTAGTAGCCACCAAGAGACCCAGTACTTC. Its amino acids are CASSLGTSSHQETQYF.